This is a list of T cell receptor beta chains from one sample in a study of T cell changes during pregnancy in multiple sclerosis. Here immunoSEQ multiplex PCR was the method, and the copy in TCRdb shows in-frame clones only, minus some. The table records 55,000 to 80,000 clones, about 90% of them present only once. Sample: peripheral blood, taken after pregnancy. Receptors were obtained from a female donor in good health, enrolled as a control in a pregnancy study. CDR3s include the opening cysteine and the closing phenylalanine or tryptophan. The D gene is left open where the match is weak. Expanded clones get a size class; other rows say once, few or many, or leave the size out.

>TRBJ2-1|TRBD2|once|TRBV6-1
TGTGCCAGCAGTGAAGTATCTAGCGGGGGCAATGAGCAGTTCTTC
CASSEVSSGGNEQFF
>TRBJ2-7|TRBD1|.|TRBV11-2
TGTGCCAGCAGCTCCGGACAGGGAAGGATCGAGCAGTACTTC
CASSSGQGRIEQYF
>TRBJ1-2|.|once|TRBV6-4
TGTGCCAGCAGTGACCGGGACACACTCCTATCAGGCTACACCTTC
CASSDRDTLLSGYTF
>TRBJ2-3|.|.|TRBV14
TGTGCCAGCAGCCCCGGGGGAGATACGCAGTATTTT
CASSPGGDTQYF
>TRBJ2-7|TRBD2|.|TRBV30
TGTGCCTGGATGGCTAGCGGGATAGGGTACGAGCAGTACTTC
CAWMASGIGYEQYF
>TRBJ2-1|TRBD2|.|TRBV7-2
TGTGCCAGCAGCTTAGACAGACTAGCGGGAGGTAGTTCCTACAATGAGCAGTTCTTC
CASSLDRLAGGSSYNEQFF
>TRBJ2-2|.|.|TRBV9
TGTGCCAGCTACAGCGGTAGTCGAGGGGAGCTGTTTTTT
CASYSGSRGELFF
>TRBJ2-3|.|.|TRBV5-1
TGCGCCAGCAGCTTGGACCTTCTAGCCGGAGCTTTCACAGATACGCAGTATTTT
CASSLDLLAGAFTDTQYF
>TRBJ1-1|TRBD1|few|TRBV5-1
TGCGCCAGCAGCTCGGGGACAGGGATAAACACTGAAGCTTTCTTT
CASSSGTGINTEAFF
>TRBJ1-1|TRBD1|once|TRBV5-4
TGTGCCAGCAGCCCGGACAGGCGGGACACTGAAGCTTTCTTT
CASSPDRRDTEAFF
>TRBJ1-1|TRBD1|.|TRBV10-2
TGCGCCAGCAGACGACCCGGACAGGGCAACACTGAAGCTTTCTTT
CASRRPGQGNTEAFF
>TRBJ2-3|.|.|TRBV14
TGTGCCAGCAGCCAACCTCGCGTCACAGATACGCAGTATTTT
CASSQPRVTDTQYF
>TRBJ2-1|.|.|TRBV5-1
TGCGCCAGCAGCTTGGTACCCCCCCCGAGCTCCTACAATGAGCAGTTCTTC
CASSLVPPPSSYNEQFF
>TRBJ1-1|TRBD1|.|TRBV7-9
TGTGCCAGCAGCTTGTCAGGGGGCCCCAGCACTGAAGCTTTCTTT
CASSLSGGPSTEAFF
>TRBJ2-1|TRBD2|.|TRBV4-3
TGCGCCAGCAGCCATACACTAGCGGGGCTTGGTGTGCGGACGTACAATGAGCAGTTCTTC
CASSHTLAGLGVRTYNEQFF
>TRBJ1-4|TRBD1|.|TRBV5-4
TGTGCCAGCAGCTTTCTGGGACAGGGCAAGGGGAATGAAAAACTGTTTTTT
CASSFLGQGKGNEKLFF
>TRBJ1-2|.|.|TRBV19
TGTGCCAGTAGTATTTCCCCAAACCTGAGACAGGTCTATGGCTACACCTTC
CASSISPNLRQVYGYTF
>TRBJ1-3|.|.|TRBV7-8
TGTGCCAGCACTGGGGCGGTTCAGGGGAAAGGAAACACCATATATTTT
CASTGAVQGKGNTIYF
>TRBJ1-1|.|.|TRBV29-1
TGCAGCGTTGCCCCTAGCACTGAAGCTTTCTTT
CSVAPSTEAFF
>TRBJ2-7|TRBD2|.|TRBV18
TGTGCCAGCTCACTAGCCCGGACTAGCGGGGGGAACGAGCAGTACTTC
CASSLARTSGGNEQYF
>TRBJ2-3|TRBD2|.|TRBV7-2
TGTGCCAGCAGCTTAGTCGCTAGCGGGAGATACGATACGCAGTATTTT
CASSLVASGRYDTQYF
>TRBJ2-2|.|once|TRBV11-2
TGTGCCAGCAGCTTAAATAGCGGAAGGAACACCGGGGAGCTGTTTTTT
CASSLNSGRNTGELFF